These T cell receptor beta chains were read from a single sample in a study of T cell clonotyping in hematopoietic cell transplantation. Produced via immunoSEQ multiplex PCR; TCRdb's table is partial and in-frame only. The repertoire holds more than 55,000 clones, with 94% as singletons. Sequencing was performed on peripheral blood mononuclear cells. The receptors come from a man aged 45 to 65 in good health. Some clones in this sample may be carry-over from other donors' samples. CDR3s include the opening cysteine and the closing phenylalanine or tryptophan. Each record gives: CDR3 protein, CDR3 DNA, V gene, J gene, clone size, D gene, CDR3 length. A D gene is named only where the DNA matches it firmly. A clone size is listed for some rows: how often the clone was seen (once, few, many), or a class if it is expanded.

CDR3: CASSRRLTGELFF; DNA: TGTGCCAGCAGTCGCAGGCTCACCGGGGAGCTGTTTTTT; V: TRBV4-2; J: TRBJ2-2; size: .; D: .; length: 13
CDR3: CASSPRQGSMDTEAFF; DNA: TGTGCCAGCAGCCCAAGACAGGGGAGCATGGACACTGAAGCTTTCTTT; V: TRBV7-9; J: TRBJ1-1; size: .; D: TRBD1; length: 16
CDR3: CAWRLTGRNYGYTF; DNA: TGTGCCTGGAGATTGACAGGTCGGAACTATGGCTACACCTTC; V: TRBV30; J: TRBJ1-2; size: .; D: .; length: 14
CDR3: CASSGPVTGQETQYF; DNA: TGTGCCAGCAGTGGCCCAGTCACAGGACAAGAGACCCAGTACTTC; V: TRBV6-1; J: TRBJ2-5; size: .; D: .; length: 15
CDR3: CASSAVAGVVTGELFF; DNA: TGTGCCAGCAGTGCAGTAGCGGGAGTGGTCACCGGGGAGCTGTTTTTT; V: TRBV6-1; J: TRBJ2-2; size: .; D: TRBD2; length: 16
CDR3: CASKWGQVNTEAFF; DNA: TGTGCCAGCAAATGGGGACAGGTAAACACTGAAGCTTTCTTT; V: TRBV27; J: TRBJ1-1; size: .; D: TRBD1; length: 14
CDR3: CASISSAGTRNNEQFF; DNA: TGCGCCAGCATATCAAGCGCCGGGACTAGAAACAATGAGCAGTTCTTC; V: TRBV10-2; J: TRBJ2-1; size: .; D: TRBD2; length: 16
CDR3: CASSDWRQGATGELFF; DNA: TGTGCCAGCAGTGATTGGAGACAGGGGGCAACCGGGGAGCTGTTTTTT; V: TRBV7-3; J: TRBJ2-2; size: .; D: TRBD1; length: 16
CDR3: CASSAARGLNTEAFF; DNA: TGTGCCAGCAGTGCTGCCAGGGGTTTGAACACTGAAGCTTTCTTT; V: TRBV6-6; J: TRBJ1-1; size: .; D: .; length: 15
CDR3: CSGGTFQETQYF; DNA: TGCAGCGGCGGGACTTTCCAAGAGACCCAGTACTTC; V: TRBV29-1; J: TRBJ2-5; size: .; D: .; length: 12
CDR3: CASSLEAGQRYGYTF; DNA: TGTGCCAGCAGCTTAGAAGCGGGGCAGAGGTATGGCTACACCTTC; V: TRBV13; J: TRBJ1-2; size: .; D: .; length: 15
CDR3: CASINSGGQSINEQYF; DNA: TGTGCCAGCATCAATAGCGGGGGACAGAGCATAAACGAGCAGTACTTC; V: TRBV28; J: TRBJ2-7; size: .; D: TRBD2; length: 16
CDR3: CASSEYTGPYNEQFF; DNA: TGTGCCAGCAGTGAATACACGGGCCCCTACAATGAGCAGTTCTTC; V: TRBV25-1; J: TRBJ2-1; size: .; D: .; length: 15
CDR3: CASSQETSRYEQYF; DNA: TGTGCCAGCAGCCAAGAGACAAGCCGCTACGAGCAGTACTTC; V: TRBV14; J: TRBJ2-7; size: .; D: .; length: 14
CDR3: CASSKDRGNQPQHF; DNA: TGCGCCAGCAGTAAGGACAGGGGCAATCAGCCCCAGCATTTT; V: TRBV5-1; J: TRBJ1-5; size: .; D: TRBD1; length: 14
CDR3: CASSEGRDRGSGANVLTF; DNA: TGTGCCAGCAGTGAAGGCAGGGACAGGGGATCTGGGGCCAACGTCCTGACTTTC; V: TRBV6-1; J: TRBJ2-6; size: .; D: TRBD1; length: 18
CDR3: CASSAGSGGYGYTF; DNA: TGTGCCAGCAGCGCCGGCTCAGGCGGTTATGGCTACACCTTC; V: TRBV9; J: TRBJ1-2; size: once; D: .; length: 14
CDR3: CASGDSYNQPQHF; DNA: TGTGCCAGCGGAGACAGCTACAATCAGCCCCAGCATTTT; V: TRBV7-2; J: TRBJ1-5; size: .; D: .; length: 13
CDR3: CASSPLLAVGPYEQYF; DNA: TGTGCCAGCAGCCCGTTATTAGCGGTGGGGCCCTACGAGCAGTACTTC; V: TRBV14; J: TRBJ2-7; size: once; D: .; length: 16
CDR3: CASSGTSYRQETQYF; DNA: TGTGCCAGCAGCGGGACTAGCTACCGCCAAGAGACCCAGTACTTC; V: TRBV2; J: TRBJ2-5; size: .; D: TRBD2; length: 15
CDR3: CASSLRQDFEAFF; DNA: TGTGCCAGCAGCTTGCGACAGGACTTTGAAGCTTTCTTT; V: TRBV11-3; J: TRBJ1-1; size: .; D: .; length: 13
CDR3: CASSIALGNTEAFF; DNA: TGTGCCAGTAGTATAGCCTTGGGGAACACTGAAGCTTTCTTT; V: TRBV19; J: TRBJ1-1; size: .; D: .; length: 14
CDR3: CASSPLTGTGVSYEQYF; DNA: TGTGCCAGCAGTCCCTTAACCGGGACAGGGGTCTCCTACGAGCAGTACTTC; V: TRBV28; J: TRBJ2-7; size: .; D: TRBD1; length: 17
CDR3: CASSPNRDRAYEQYF; DNA: TGTGCCAGCAGCCCCAATCGGGACAGAGCCTACGAGCAGTACTTC; V: TRBV11-3; J: TRBJ2-7; size: .; D: TRBD1; length: 15
CDR3: CASNRRNEKLFF; DNA: TGTGCCAGTAACAGAAGGAACGAAAAACTGTTTTTT; V: TRBV19; J: TRBJ1-4; size: .; D: .; length: 12
CDR3: CSVEGGRDQPQHF; DNA: TGCAGCGTTGAAGGGGGTAGGGATCAGCCCCAGCATTTT; V: TRBV29-1; J: TRBJ1-5; size: .; D: .; length: 13
CDR3: CASSNRGDQPQHF; DNA: TGTGCCAGCAGCAACAGGGGCGATCAGCCCCAGCATTTT; V: TRBV5-6; J: TRBJ1-5; size: .; D: TRBD1; length: 13
CDR3: CASSLLGRTDLYGYTF; DNA: TGTGCCAGCAGCTTACTTGGAAGGACGGACCTCTATGGCTACACCTTC; V: TRBV11-2; J: TRBJ1-2; size: .; D: .; length: 16
CDR3: CASGGPTDGEAFF; DNA: TGTGCCAGCGGGGGGCCAACGGACGGCGAAGCTTTCTTT; V: TRBV6-1; J: TRBJ1-1; size: once; D: .; length: 13
CDR3: CASSLGTGTTEAFF; DNA: TGCGCCAGCAGTCTTGGGACAGGGACCACTGAAGCTTTCTTT; V: TRBV5-1; J: TRBJ1-1; size: .; D: TRBD1; length: 14
CDR3: CASSSRRQGSTGELFF; DNA: TGTGCCAGCAGCTCAAGGAGGCAGGGGAGTACCGGGGAGCTGTTTTTT; V: TRBV7-3; J: TRBJ2-2; size: .; D: .; length: 16
CDR3: CATRDSEAFF; DNA: TGTGCCACTCGGGACTCTGAAGCTTTCTTT; V: TRBV6-1; J: TRBJ1-1; size: once; D: .; length: 10
CDR3: CASSCGQGACEQYF; DNA: TGTGCCAGTAGTTGTGGACAGGGGGCTTGCGAGCAGTACTTC; V: TRBV19; J: TRBJ2-7; size: .; D: TRBD1; length: 14
CDR3: CASSVATAGPGSGANVLTF; DNA: TGTGCCAGCAGCGTAGCAACCGCCGGGCCAGGCTCTGGGGCCAACGTCCTGACTTTC; V: TRBV9; J: TRBJ2-6; size: .; D: .; length: 19
CDR3: CASSLGSETQYF; DNA: TGTGCCAGCAGCTTAGGCTCGGAGACCCAGTACTTC; V: TRBV7-8; J: TRBJ2-5; size: .; D: .; length: 12
CDR3: CASSTPSPGPGTHLEEQYF; DNA: TGTGCCAGCAGCACTCCCTCCCCCGGGCCGGGCACCCATTTAGAGGAGCAGTACTTC; V: TRBV7-9; J: TRBJ2-7; size: .; D: .; length: 19
CDR3: CASTLKLGVTEAFF; DNA: TGTGCCAGCACTTTAAAGTTGGGGGTCACTGAAGCTTTCTTT; V: TRBV6-5; J: TRBJ1-1; size: .; D: .; length: 14
CDR3: CASSFFGQGLMNEQFF; DNA: TGTGCCAGCAGCTTCTTTGGACAGGGGTTAATGAATGAGCAGTTCTTC; V: TRBV7-2; J: TRBJ2-1; size: .; D: TRBD1; length: 16
CDR3: CASSQDGGYGYTF; DNA: TGTGCCAGCAGCCAAGATGGGGGGTATGGCTACACCTTC; V: TRBV14; J: TRBJ1-2; size: .; D: .; length: 13
CDR3: CASSPPNLLQELAYEQYF; DNA: TGTGCCAGCAGCCCACCAAACCTCTTACAGGAGCTGGCCTACGAGCAGTACTTC; V: TRBV5-6; J: TRBJ2-7; size: .; D: .; length: 18
CDR3: CASSTLTHGQETQYF; DNA: TGTGCCAGCAGCACACTGACACACGGACAAGAGACCCAGTACTTC; V: TRBV27; J: TRBJ2-5; size: .; D: .; length: 15
CDR3: CASSKGQTNEKLFF; DNA: TGCGCCAGCAGCAAGGGACAGACTAATGAAAAACTGTTTTTT; V: TRBV5-1; J: TRBJ1-4; size: .; D: TRBD1; length: 14
CDR3: CASRSNTEAFF; DNA: TGCGCCAGCAGAAGTAACACTGAAGCTTTCTTT; V: TRBV10-1; J: TRBJ1-1; size: .; D: .; length: 11
CDR3: CAGSRGGTAYEQYF; DNA: TGTGCCGGCAGCCGGGGGGGGACAGCCTACGAGCAGTACTTC; V: TRBV28; J: TRBJ2-7; size: .; D: .; length: 14
CDR3: CAWRLADVYNEQFF; DNA: TGTGCCTGGAGGTTAGCGGACGTCTACAATGAGCAGTTCTTC; V: TRBV30; J: TRBJ2-1; size: .; D: .; length: 14
CDR3: CASSVMGYF; DNA: TGTGCCAGCAGCGTAATGGGGTACTTC; V: TRBV9; J: TRBJ2-5; size: once; D: .; length: 9
CDR3: CASSYPQGTDTQYF; DNA: TGTGCCAGCAGTTACCCGCAGGGCACAGATACGCAGTATTTT; V: TRBV6-6; J: TRBJ2-3; size: .; D: .; length: 14
CDR3: CSALTASTDTQYF; DNA: TGCAGCGCCCTGACCGCCAGCACAGATACGCAGTATTTT; V: TRBV29-1; J: TRBJ2-3; size: .; D: .; length: 13
CDR3: CASSLDRAAYEQYF; DNA: TGTGCCAGCAGCCTCGACAGGGCCGCCTACGAGCAGTACTTC; V: TRBV6-6; J: TRBJ2-7; size: .; D: TRBD1; length: 14
CDR3: CASSLGAADNEQFF; DNA: TGCGCCAGCAGCTTGGGAGCGGCTGACAATGAGCAGTTCTTC; V: TRBV5-1; J: TRBJ2-1; size: .; D: .; length: 14
CDR3: CASSSLKTYGTQETQYF; DNA: TGTGCCAGTAGCTCTCTCAAGACTTACGGTACCCAAGAGACCCAGTACTTC; V: TRBV19; J: TRBJ2-5; size: .; D: .; length: 17
CDR3: CASSLLRRGREGSGANVLTF; DNA: TGCGCCAGCAGCCTCTTAAGGAGGGGCAGGGAGGGCTCTGGGGCCAACGTCCTGACTTTC; V: TRBV4-1; J: TRBJ2-6; size: .; D: TRBD2; length: 20
CDR3: CASSLTGYSYEQYF; DNA: TGTGCCAGCAGTCTGACAGGGTACTCCTACGAGCAGTACTTC; V: TRBV2; J: TRBJ2-7; size: .; D: TRBD1; length: 14
CDR3: CAWSVEHRSYNEQFF; DNA: TGTGCCTGGAGTGTAGAACACCGCTCCTACAATGAGCAGTTCTTC; V: TRBV30; J: TRBJ2-1; size: .; D: .; length: 15
CDR3: CASNNLGMMNTEAFF; DNA: TGTGCCAGCAACAACCTGGGGATGATGAACACTGAAGCTTTCTTT; V: TRBV6-5; J: TRBJ1-1; size: .; D: .; length: 15